These 25 T cell receptor beta chains were all obtained from the same sample, sequenced in a study of shared clonotypes between healthy human individuals. Profiling relied on immunoSEQ multiplex PCR, and the TCRdb table lists in-frame clones only, not all of them. The sample lists about 510,000 clones; around 79% were seen once. Sequences were obtained from PBMCs. The receptors derive from a woman aged 40 to 50 in good health. Some clones in this sample may be carry-over from other donors' samples.

Only a few counts were recorded for this clone. CDR3 sequence reads: CASSVEGGTTEAFF. CDR3 DNA sequence: TGTGCCAGCAGTGTGGAGGGAGGGACCACTGAAGCTTTCTTT. The chain joins TRBV6-1 to TRBJ1-1; D perhaps matches TRBD1 (5 bases). The germline gives CDR1 MNHNS, CDR2 SASEGT. V lost 4 bases, J lost 4 bases, and 13 bases lay in between. The length of the CDR3 is 14 residues.

The J gene is TRBJ1-6, the V gene TRBV30; TRBD1 matches 7 bases. CDR1 and CDR2 from the germline V gene are GTSNPN and SVGIG (reference sequence). Trimming removed 2 bases from V and 6 bases from J; junction bases left unmatched: 4. This CDR3 has 14 residues. DNA of the CDR3: TGTGCCTGGAGTCTCGGGACAGTTAATTCACCCCTCCACTTT. Amino acid sequence: CAWSLGTVNSPLHF.

The rearrangement links TRBV5-1 to TRBJ2-7, with 15 bases that match TRBD2. V lost 4 bases, J lost 0 bases, and 5 bases stayed unmatched. CDR3 length: 17 residues. The germline V gene encodes CDR1 SGHRS and CDR2 YFSETQ. CDR3 sequence: CASSTGTSGGFSYEQYF. The CDR3 DNA is TGCGCCAGCAGCACTGGGACTAGCGGGGGGTTCTCCTACGAGCAGTACTTC.

This sequence joins TRBV9 and TRBJ2-7; D is possibly TRBD1 (5 bases). The germline V gene encodes CDR1 SGDLS and CDR2 YYNGEE. Trimming shortened V by 2 bases and J by 3 bases, and 9 bases separated the two germline ends. CDR3 length: 13 residues. The CDR3 sequence: CASSVNGHYEQYF. CDR3 bases: TGTGCCAGCAGCGTCAACGGACACTACGAGCAGTACTTC.

A single count supports this clone. The chain employs TRBV15 and TRBJ2-6; TRBD2 aligns across 8 bases. CDR3 length: 16 residues. J lost 0 bases, V lost 5 bases, and 3 bases had no gene match. CDR1 is LNHNV, CDR2 YYDKDF, per germline (reference sequence). CDR3 residues: CATSGLAFSGANVLTF. The DNA of the CDR3 is TGTGCCACCAGCGGACTAGCCTTCTCTGGGGCCAACGTCCTGACTTTC.

This clone was counted only a few times. The V gene is TRBV29-1, the J gene TRBJ2-1; 7 nucleotides align to TRBD2. The V gene end was trimmed by 1 base and the J gene end by 10 bases; junction bases not matched to a gene: 1. CDR1 is SQVTM and CDR2 is ANQGSEA in the germline V gene. The CDR3 covers 11 residues. CDR3 in DNA: TGCAGCGTTGAAGCACTAGCGGAGCAGTTCTTC. This translates into CSVEALAEQFF.

This chain uses TRBV7-3 with TRBJ2-7, with D possibly matching TRBD2 (5 bases). Trimming took off 6 bases at V and 6 bases at J, with 15 bases between the two ends. The germline CDR1 and CDR2 sequences are SGHTA and FQGTGA. CDR3 size: 13 residues. The CDR3, as DNA: TGTGCCAGCAGTGGTCAGAGCGGAGGCGAGCAGTACTTC. Its protein product is CASSGQSGGEQYF.

Notes on this clone: This same CDR3 is encoded by further DNA sequences in the sample. This chain links TRBV7-2 with TRBJ1-1; unclear D gene. Germline CDR1 and CDR2: SGHTA and FQGNSA. The CDR3 covers 13 residues. V lost 3 bases, J lost 1 base, and 6 bases lay in between. CDR3 bases: TGTGCCAGCAGCTTTGGACCGAACACTGAAGCTTTCTTT. Translated: CASSFGPNTEAFF.

V usage is TRBV7-9 and J usage is TRBJ2-1; D possibly uses TRBD1 or TRBD2 (6 bases each). CDR1 and CDR2 from the germline V gene are SEHNR and FQNEAQ (reference sequence). V was pared by 0 bases and J by 3 bases, with 9 bases between. The CDR3 is 15 residues long. The CDR3 DNA sequence: TGTGCCAGCAGCTTAGCGGGGGGACACTACAATGAGCAGTTCTTC. Its protein is CASSLAGGHYNEQFF.

This chain joins TRBV15 and TRBJ2-5; D unclear. CDR1 is LNHNV, CDR2 YYDKDF, per germline (reference sequence). This CDR3 is built from 14 residues. Trimming removed 0 bases at V and 1 base at J, with 6 bases between. Here the CDR3 DNA reads TGTGCCACCAGCAGAGATGCCGGCCAAGAGACCCAGTACTTC. Translation gives CATSRDAGQETQYF.

V and J are TRBV27 and TRBJ1-5; D is unclear. Germline loops: CDR1 MNHEY, CDR2 SMNVEV (reference sequence). The V end was cut by 5 bases, the J end by 11 bases, with 16 bases between. The CDR3 extends over 13 amino acids. The chain's CDR3 is CASSPIIEEAQHF. CDR3 in DNA: TGTGCCAGCAGTCCCATTATTGAGGAAGCCCAGCATTTT.

This chain connects TRBV9 to TRBJ2-3; D is unresolved. Germline V CDR1 and CDR2: SGDLS, YYNGEE. This CDR3 comprises 14 residues. Trimming left V 0 bases short and J 3 bases short, with 8 bases between. The CDR3 DNA is TGTGCCAGCAGCGTAGCCGCCGTGACAGATACGCAGTATTTT. The encoded protein is CASSVAAVTDTQYF.

This chain connects TRBV28 to TRBJ1-1; tentatively, D is TRBD1 (5 bases). V was clipped by 2 bases and J by 7 bases, with 14 bases between them. The CDR3 sequence is 14 residues long. Germline CDR1 and CDR2: MDHEN and SYDVKM. The CDR3 spells CASSLPGVRGEAFF. The CDR3 nucleotides are TGTGCCAGCAGTTTACCGGGGGTTCGGGGTGAAGCTTTCTTT.

This clone showed up just once. The J gene is TRBJ2-7, the V gene TRBV11-2, with TRBD2 matching over 7 bases. The germline V gene encodes CDR1 SGHAT and CDR2 FQNNGV. V gave up 1 base and J gave up 2 bases; unmatched junction bases: 5. The CDR3 contains 15 residues. CDR3 nucleotides: TGTGCCAGCAGCTTAGTCTCGGGAGGCCCCTACGAGCAGTACTTC. This encodes CASSLVSGGPYEQYF.

The gene calls are TRBV7-9 and TRBJ1-1, with D unclear. V lost 1 base to trimming and J lost 1 base, with 7 bases between them. Germline loops: CDR1 SEHNR, CDR2 FQNEAQ (reference sequence). The CDR3 totals 14 residues. The DNA for the CDR3 is TGTGCCAGCAGCTTAGTCGGTTCGAACACTGAAGCTTTCTTT. Translating gives CASSLVGSNTEAFF.

The chain combines TRBV19 with TRBJ2-7, with 11 bases matching TRBD1. This CDR3 contains 14 residues. Germline V lookup: CDR1 LNHDA, CDR2 SQIVND (reference sequence). J lost 0 bases, V lost 7 bases, and 2 bases had no gene match. The DNA for the CDR3 is TGTGCCAGTATGGGACAGGGGGACTCCTACGAGCAGTACTTC. It specifies CASMGQGDSYEQYF.

This clone was observed a handful of times. The chain is built from TRBV11-2 and TRBJ2-1; 8 bases are shared with TRBD1. The length of the CDR3 is 16 residues. Per germline, CDR1 SGHAT and CDR2 FQNNGV. J was trimmed by 8 bases and V by 1 base; bases with no gene match: 10. CDR3 amino acids: CASSLATTGEVDEQFF. The CDR3 DNA is TGTGCCAGCAGCTTAGCGACGACAGGGGAGGTCGATGAGCAGTTCTTC.

The V gene is TRBV6-5, the J gene TRBJ1-1, with 7 bases fitting TRBD1. The germline V gene encodes CDR1 MNHEY and CDR2 SVGAGI. CDR3 size: 12 residues. Trimming cost V 6 bases and J 5 bases; bases outside gene matches: 3. The CDR3 protein is CASSDRVTEAFF. The CDR3 DNA sequence: TGTGCCAGCAGCGACAGGGTTACTGAAGCTTTCTTT.

The DNA of the CDR3 is TGTGCCAGCAGTCCTCACGACGAGCAGTACTTC. It specifies CASSPHDEQYF. J is TRBJ2-7 and V is TRBV28; D is uncertain. From germline, CDR1 is MDHEN and CDR2 SYDVKM. V lost 5 bases and J lost 5, with 7 bases in between. The CDR3 spans 11 residues. Supplemented by reference TRBV28 and TRBJ2-7, the full variable domain reads DVKVTQSSRYLVKRTGEKVFLECVQDMDHENMFWYRQDPGLGLRLIYFSYDVKMKEKGDIPEGYSVSREKKERFSLILESASTNQTSMYLCASSPHDEQYFGPGTRLTVT.

The gene calls are TRBV12-2 and TRBJ2-1; no check of the table's D call, TRBD1, against the DNA was made. TRBV12-2 is classified as a pseudogene. CDR3 size: 17 residues. As DNA, the CDR3 is TGTGCAAGTCGCTGGAGACGGCAGGGTCCCCTTTACAATGAGCAGTTCTTC. Translation gives CASRWRRQGPLYNEQFF.

The gene calls are TRBV18 and TRBJ1-2, with D perhaps TRBD1 (5 bases). Trimming stripped 0 bases from V and 8 bases from J, with 13 bases between. This CDR3 comprises 14 residues. The germline V gene has CDR1 KGHSH and CDR2 LQKENI. The CDR3 reads CASSPPTGTEGYTF. DNA for the CDR3: TGTGCCAGCTCACCACCGACGGGGACGGAAGGCTACACCTTC. Full variable domain (outside the CDR3, taken from reference TRBV18 and TRBJ1-2): NAGVMQNPRHLVRRRGQEARLRCSPMKGHSHVYWYRQLPEEGLKFMVYLQKENIIDESGMPKERFSAEFPKEGPSILRIQQVVRGDSAAYFCASSPPTGTEGYTFGSGTRLTVV.

The rearrangement joins TRBV25-1 to TRBJ1-1; no definite D call. V lost 1 base to trimming and J lost 11 bases, with 11 bases between them. This CDR3 region has 12 residues. Germline V lookup: CDR1 MGHDK, CDR2 SYGVNS. The CDR3: CASSESPVAAFF. The CDR3 DNA reads as TGTGCCAGCAGTGAATCCCCAGTGGCGGCTTTCTTT.

This chain links TRBV7-2 with TRBJ2-1; weak D call: TRBD2 (5 bases). With 5 bases removed from V and 10 bases from J, the gap between germline ends came to 9 bases. The CDR3 consists of 11 residues. In germline, CDR1 is SGHTA, CDR2 FQGNSA. CDR3 bases: TGTGCCAGCAGCCAGAGACTAGAGCAGTTCTTC. The encoded protein is CASSQRLEQFF.

The chain couples TRBV27 to TRBJ2-1, with TRBD1 matching 8 bases. The trim removed 5 bases at V and 9 bases at J, leaving 9 bases unmatched. CDR1 MNHEY and CDR2 SMNVEV come from the germline V gene (reference sequence). The CDR3 is made up of 14 amino acids. The CDR3 DNA sequence: TGTGCCAGCAGTCCCCTGGACAGGGTCAGTGAGCAGTTCTTC. Translation: CASSPLDRVSEQFF.

V is TRBV11-3 and J is TRBJ2-2, with 8 bases that match TRBD1. The ends lost 4 bases at V and 7 bases at J; junction bases unmatched: 5. The CDR3 contains 14 residues. From germline, CDR1 is SGHNT and CDR2 YENEEA. DNA for the CDR3: TGTGCCAGCAGCTCCCTAACAGGGGGCGGGGAGCTGTTTTTT. It codes for CASSSLTGGGELFF.